Listed below are T cell receptor beta chains from one sample, sequenced in a study of OX40 agonist ivuxolimab in advanced cancers. Assay used: immunoSEQ multiplex PCR; TCRdb lists only in-frame clones, some missing. The table has fewer than 40,000 clones, 82% seen once. Source: CD4+ or CD8+ T cells sorted from blood, taken in a trial of the OX40 agonist ivuxolimab. The receptors shown here come from an adult with an advanced solid tumor such as melanoma, head and neck, liver or kidney cancer. The CDR3 runs from the conserved cysteine through the conserved F or W. Fields, in order: D gene, clone size, J gene, V gene, CDR3 protein, CDR3 DNA. D genes are given only for firm matches. Size tells how often a clone was seen (once, few, many) or the class of an expanded clone, and some rows leave it out.

D: TRBD1
size: once
J: TRBJ2-3
V: TRBV5-1
CDR3: CASSSSTGGTDTQYF
DNA: TGCGCCAGCAGCTCTTCGACAGGGGGCACAGATACGCAGTATTTT

D: TRBD1
size: -
J: TRBJ1-1
V: TRBV19
CDR3: CASSTTGGDTEAFF
DNA: TGTGCCAGTAGTACGACAGGGGGTGACACTGAAGCTTTCTTT

D: -
size: -
J: TRBJ1-4
V: TRBV11-2
CDR3: CASTIGGSPNEKLFF
DNA: TGTGCCAGCACAATAGGGGGAAGCCCTAATGAAAAACTGTTTTTT

D: -
size: once
J: TRBJ2-3
V: TRBV5-1
CDR3: CASSAVADTQYF
DNA: TGCGCCAGCAGCGCGGTGGCTGATACGCAGTATTTT

D: TRBD2
size: -
J: TRBJ2-7
V: TRBV6-5
CDR3: CASSSGGHSYEQYF
DNA: TGTGCCAGCAGTAGCGGGGGACACTCCTACGAGCAGTACTTC

D: -
size: -
J: TRBJ2-7
V: TRBV19
CDR3: CASSTPGRATYEQYF
DNA: TGTGCCAGTAGTACCCCCGGACGGGCAACCTACGAGCAGTACTTC

D: -
size: -
J: TRBJ2-2
V: TRBV6-4
CDR3: CASSDRAGAIGELFF
DNA: TGTGCCAGCAGTGATCGGGCAGGGGCAATCGGGGAGCTGTTTTTT

D: -
size: -
J: TRBJ1-4
V: TRBV5-8
CDR3: CASSLYENSNEKLFF
DNA: TGTGCCAGCAGCTTGTATGAGAACTCTAATGAAAAACTGTTTTTT

D: -
size: -
J: TRBJ1-5
V: TRBV5-1
CDR3: CASSLSDRSNQPQHF
DNA: TGCGCCAGCAGCCTTTCGGACAGAAGCAATCAGCCCCAGCATTTT

D: -
size: -
J: TRBJ2-3
V: TRBV28
CDR3: CAHGGTDTQYF
DNA: TGTGCCCACGGGGGCACAGATACGCAGTATTTT

D: -
size: -
J: TRBJ1-1
V: TRBV7-3
CDR3: CASSQGGTEAFF
DNA: TGTGCCAGCTCGCAGGGAGGTACTGAAGCTTTCTTT

D: TRBD1
size: few
J: TRBJ1-2
V: TRBV9
CDR3: CASSERDSWSQGYTF
DNA: TGTGCCAGCAGCGAACGGGACAGCTGGAGTCAGGGCTACACCTTC

D: -
size: few
J: TRBJ1-1
V: TRBV10-3
CDR3: CAISESTQEAFF
DNA: TGTGCCATCAGTGAGTCGACTCAAGAAGCTTTCTTT

D: -
size: -
J: TRBJ2-3
V: TRBV7-2
CDR3: CASSPQDTTADTQYF
DNA: TGTGCCAGCAGCCCTCAAGACACTACCGCAGATACGCAGTATTTT

D: -
size: -
J: TRBJ1-3
V: TRBV28
CDR3: CASSLFIAGNTIYF
DNA: TGTGCCAGCAGTTTATTTATAGCTGGAAACACCATATATTTT

D: -
size: -
J: TRBJ1-2
V: TRBV2
CDR3: CASGGGYGYTF
DNA: TGTGCCAGCGGAGGGGGCTATGGCTACACCTTC

D: TRBD1
size: few
J: TRBJ2-6
V: TRBV2
CDR3: CASRAGTGDSGANVLTF
DNA: TGTGCCAGCAGGGCCGGGACAGGCGACTCTGGGGCCAACGTCCTGACTTTC

D: -
size: -
J: TRBJ1-2
V: TRBV6-5
CDR3: CASSRGMGGGYTF
DNA: TGTGCCAGCAGTCGCGGGATGGGGGGAGGCTACACCTTC

D: -
size: few
J: TRBJ1-2
V: TRBV7-8
CDR3: CASSLGGDYGYTF
DNA: TGTGCCAGCAGCTTAGGGGGGGACTATGGCTACACCTTC

D: TRBD1
size: -
J: TRBJ1-2
V: TRBV6-5
CDR3: CASSSAGTGAYGYTF
DNA: TGTGCCAGCAGTTCCGCCGGGACAGGGGCGTATGGCTACACCTTC

D: TRBD2
size: -
J: TRBJ2-2
V: TRBV11-3
CDR3: CASSSQSGRGAGELFF
DNA: TGTGCCAGCAGCTCTCAAAGCGGGAGAGGCGCCGGGGAGCTGTTTTTT

D: -
size: -
J: TRBJ2-2
V: TRBV19
CDR3: CASSGHLGGTGELFF
DNA: TGTGCCAGTAGTGGACATTTAGGCGGGACCGGGGAGCTGTTTTTT

D: TRBD1
size: -
J: TRBJ1-6
V: TRBV5-6
CDR3: CASSGTVGSPLHF
DNA: TGTGCCAGCAGCGGGACAGTAGGTTCACCCCTCCACTTT

D: TRBD1
size: -
J: TRBJ2-1
V: TRBV27
CDR3: CASSDRASYNEQFF
DNA: TGTGCCAGCAGCGACAGGGCTTCCTACAATGAGCAGTTCTTC

D: -
size: -
J: TRBJ1-2
V: TRBV10-2
CDR3: CASSGGGYYGYTF
DNA: TGCGCCAGCAGTGGGGGCGGATACTATGGCTACACCTTC

D: -
size: -
J: TRBJ1-3
V: TRBV28
CDR3: CASGSMHTIYF
DNA: TGTGCCAGCGGCTCCATGCACACCATATATTTT

D: TRBD2
size: -
J: TRBJ2-3
V: TRBV5-1
CDR3: CASATSGSTDTQYF
DNA: TGCGCCAGCGCCACTAGCGGTAGCACAGATACGCAGTATTTT

D: TRBD2
size: -
J: TRBJ2-5
V: TRBV5-8
CDR3: CASSLQRGNQETQYF
DNA: TGTGCCAGCAGCTTGCAGCGGGGAAACCAAGAGACCCAGTACTTC

D: -
size: -
J: TRBJ2-5
V: TRBV6-1
CDR3: CASSRSAGVETQYF
DNA: TGTGCCAGCAGCAGGTCTGCCGGGGTAGAGACCCAGTACTTC

D: -
size: -
J: TRBJ1-4
V: TRBV7-9
CDR3: CASSLVGAGEKLFF
DNA: TGTGCCAGCAGCTTGGTAGGGGCGGGTGAAAAACTGTTTTTT

D: TRBD2
size: few
J: TRBJ2-2
V: TRBV9
CDR3: CASSPVAGATTGELFF
DNA: TGTGCCAGCAGCCCCGTAGCGGGAGCGACCACCGGGGAGCTGTTTTTT

D: -
size: -
J: TRBJ2-3
V: TRBV5-1
CDR3: CASSEKGKGWGTDTQYF
DNA: TGCGCCAGCAGTGAGAAGGGGAAGGGTTGGGGCACAGATACGCAGTATTTT

D: -
size: -
J: TRBJ1-4
V: TRBV5-1
CDR3: CASSLYRGEKLFF
DNA: TGCGCCAGCAGCCTATACCGGGGTGAAAAACTGTTTTTT

D: TRBD1
size: few
J: TRBJ1-1
V: TRBV28
CDR3: CASWTGVNTEAFF
DNA: TGTGCCAGCTGGACAGGAGTGAACACTGAAGCTTTCTTT

D: -
size: -
J: TRBJ1-3
V: TRBV15
CDR3: CATSRDYPNSGNTIYF
DNA: TGTGCCACCAGCAGAGATTACCCAAACTCTGGAAACACCATATATTTT

D: TRBD1
size: -
J: TRBJ1-5
V: TRBV5-4
CDR3: CASSQDRANQPQHF
DNA: TGTGCCAGCAGCCAGGACAGGGCGAATCAGCCCCAGCATTTT

D: -
size: few
J: TRBJ1-6
V: TRBV30
CDR3: CAWSPTRGSPLHF
DNA: TGTGCCTGGAGTCCCACCAGGGGCTCACCCCTCCACTTT

D: TRBD1
size: -
J: TRBJ1-2
V: TRBV5-1
CDR3: CASSLATGGADGYTF
DNA: TGCGCCAGCAGCTTGGCAACAGGGGGCGCAGATGGCTACACCTTC

D: -
size: once
J: TRBJ1-1
V: TRBV5-1
CDR3: CASSWGGTEAFF
DNA: TGCGCCAGCAGCTGGGGGGGTACTGAAGCTTTCTTT

D: -
size: -
J: TRBJ2-1
V: TRBV29-1
CDR3: CSAEGDYNEQFF
DNA: TGCAGCGCTGAAGGGGACTACAATGAGCAGTTCTTC

D: -
size: few
J: TRBJ2-2
V: TRBV5-1
CDR3: CASSLARGSGELFF
DNA: TGCGCCAGCAGCTTGGCCCGGGGTTCCGGGGAGCTGTTTTTT

D: -
size: -
J: TRBJ1-3
V: TRBV2
CDR3: CASRVEGNTIYF
DNA: TGTGCCAGCAGAGTAGAGGGAAACACCATATATTTT

D: -
size: -
J: TRBJ2-7
V: TRBV6-5
CDR3: CASSQLDRGEQYF
DNA: TGTGCCAGCAGCCAATTGGACAGAGGCGAGCAGTACTTC

D: -
size: once
J: TRBJ1-5
V: TRBV28
CDR3: CASSFIGADNQPQHF
DNA: TGTGCCAGCAGTTTTATAGGGGCCGACAATCAGCCCCAGCATTTT

D: TRBD1
size: -
J: TRBJ2-7
V: TRBV5-8
CDR3: CASSPWDSFSYEQYF
DNA: TGTGCCAGCAGCCCTTGGGACAGCTTCTCCTACGAGCAGTACTTC

D: TRBD1
size: -
J: TRBJ1-2
V: TRBV7-2
CDR3: CASSPPTGNYGYTF
DNA: TGTGCCAGCAGCCCCCCGACAGGGAACTATGGCTACACCTTC

D: TRBD2
size: -
J: TRBJ2-1
V: TRBV4-1
CDR3: CASSLGPASGRGEQFF
DNA: TGCGCCAGCAGCCTCGGGCCAGCTAGCGGACGGGGAGAGCAGTTCTTC

D: TRBD2
size: -
J: TRBJ2-1
V: TRBV23-1
CDR3: CASSQSSGGEQFF
DNA: TGCGCCAGCAGTCAATCCTCGGGGGGGGAGCAGTTCTTC

D: -
size: -
J: TRBJ2-6
V: TRBV5-8
CDR3: CASSPTNRIKWSGANVLTF
DNA: TGTGCCAGCAGCCCAACAAACAGAATAAAATGGTCTGGGGCCAACGTCCTGACTTTC

D: TRBD2
size: -
J: TRBJ2-1
V: TRBV28
CDR3: CASSSAGREAFF
DNA: TGTGCCAGCAGTTCCGCGGGCCGGGAGGCGTTCTTC

D: TRBD1
size: -
J: TRBJ1-5
V: TRBV7-2
CDR3: CASSVRSGTDTQPQHF
DNA: TGTGCCAGCAGCGTAAGATCCGGGACAGACACACAGCCCCAGCATTTT

D: -
size: -
J: TRBJ2-2
V: TRBV7-9
CDR3: CASSSGGPGELFF
DNA: TGTGCCAGCAGCTCCGGAGGCCCCGGGGAGCTGTTTTTT

D: -
size: -
J: TRBJ1-2
V: TRBV19
CDR3: CASSIDLGIYGYTF
DNA: TGTGCCAGTAGTATAGATCTTGGGATCTATGGCTACACCTTC

D: -
size: -
J: TRBJ2-5
V: TRBV11-2
CDR3: CASSWTTQATQYF
DNA: TGTGCCAGCAGCTGGACTACCCAGGCGACCCAGTACTTC

D: TRBD2
size: -
J: TRBJ2-3
V: TRBV7-9
CDR3: CASSPWGGVTDTQYF
DNA: TGTGCCAGCAGCCCCTGGGGGGGGGTCACAGATACGCAGTATTTT

D: -
size: -
J: TRBJ1-2
V: TRBV4-3
CDR3: CASSQGAENNYGYTF
DNA: TGCGCCAGCAGCCAAGGGGCGGAAAACAACTATGGCTACACCTTC

D: -
size: -
J: TRBJ1-5
V: TRBV18
CDR3: CASSPPNSDGQPQHF
DNA: TGTGCCAGCTCACCACCGAATTCCGACGGCCAGCCCCAGCATTTT

D: -
size: -
J: TRBJ1-6
V: TRBV13
CDR3: CASSFYRDNSPLHF
DNA: TGTGCCAGCAGCTTTTACAGGGATAATTCACCCCTCCACTTT